Listed below are T cell receptor beta chains from one sample, sequenced in a study of OX40 agonist ivuxolimab in advanced cancers. This table comes from immunoSEQ multiplex PCR, and its TCRdb copy is limited to in-frame clones, with some not included. The sample includes 50,000 to 60,000 clones, roughly three quarters seen only once; the top ten take 1.2%. The material sequenced was CD4+ or CD8+ T cells sorted from blood, taken in a trial of the OX40 agonist ivuxolimab. The source is an adult with an advanced solid tumor such as melanoma, head and neck, liver or kidney cancer. CDR3s leave out the opening cysteine and the closing phenylalanine or tryptophan. Fields, in order: V gene, J gene, CDR3 protein.

v_call: TRBV19; j_call: TRBJ1-2; cdr3_aa: ASHKQVPPEGYT
v_call: TRBV19; j_call: TRBJ2-5; cdr3_aa: ASSWGRQETQY
v_call: TRBV4-2; j_call: TRBJ2-1; cdr3_aa: ASSQDRLALQYEQF
v_call: TRBV9; j_call: TRBJ2-1; cdr3_aa: ASSTGSTADNEQF
v_call: TRBV5-8; j_call: TRBJ1-4; cdr3_aa: ASSLWGQGQGRNEKLF
v_call: TRBV5-1; j_call: TRBJ1-1; cdr3_aa: ASSLVPTNTEAF
v_call: TRBV7-9; j_call: TRBJ2-2; cdr3_aa: ASSTTDRNTGELF
v_call: TRBV19; j_call: TRBJ2-3; cdr3_aa: ATGPGDTDTQY
v_call: TRBV5-1; j_call: TRBJ2-5; cdr3_aa: ASSTGGGQETQY
v_call: TRBV2; j_call: TRBJ2-1; cdr3_aa: ASRGDFREQF
v_call: TRBV30; j_call: TRBJ1-2; cdr3_aa: AWSVRQGYGYT
v_call: TRBV4-1; j_call: TRBJ1-3; cdr3_aa: ASSQERGKSGNTIY
v_call: TRBV15; j_call: TRBJ2-1; cdr3_aa: ATSSRQYNEQF
v_call: TRBV5-6; j_call: TRBJ2-7; cdr3_aa: ASSLGGAGFVHEQY
v_call: TRBV21-1; j_call: TRBJ2-7; cdr3_aa: ASSPRRTLRGHDEQY
v_call: TRBV30; j_call: TRBJ1-6; cdr3_aa: AWGLDRDSPLH
v_call: TRBV30; j_call: TRBJ2-2; cdr3_aa: ALAGGLAGVWDTGELF
v_call: TRBV30; j_call: TRBJ2-2; cdr3_aa: AWSLGEEWDTGELF
v_call: TRBV19; j_call: TRBJ1-1; cdr3_aa: ASGGGVDTEAF
v_call: TRBV6-6; j_call: TRBJ2-7; cdr3_aa: ASSYAVAYEQY
v_call: TRBV28; j_call: TRBJ1-5; cdr3_aa: ASSLASGTGGGNQPQH
v_call: TRBV15; j_call: TRBJ2-1; cdr3_aa: ATSRGDYIVISSGSYNEQF
v_call: TRBV16; j_call: TRBJ2-7; cdr3_aa: ASSQSTNYEQY